This record covers a single T cell receptor beta chain. Antigen unknown. This entry belongs to a study of post-analysis software for immune sequencing data. About the study: The courses of disease that were included comprised relapsing-remitting, secondary progressive and progressive-relapsing multiple sclerosis.

V was shortened by 3 bases and J by 2 bases, with 13 bases between the two germline ends. The CDR3 totals 15 residues. Germline V gene lookup returns CDR1 MNHEY and CDR2 SMNVEV (reference sequence). Unique molecular identifiers tagged the TCR beta cDNA libraries. TCRdb re-derived calls from the PCR reads in MiXCR, one entry per CDR3 protein. The data hold about 160,000 distinct CDR3 sequences, with approximately 35% observed a single time. Broader study findings: Controls showed lower frequencies than patients for a handful of TRBV segments, and TRBV5-6, TRBV5-1 and TRBV20-1 were among these.

Sequencing used blood, obtained after autologous hematopoietic stem cell transplantation. This TCR was sampled from a girl aged 5-17 years with multiple sclerosis. This chain links TRBV27 with TRBJ2-5, with unresolved D. CDR3 DNA: TGTGCCAGCAGTTTGAGTTTCGCAGGTCAAGAGACCCAGTACTTC. Its protein is CASSLSFAGQETQYF.